The clone carrying this T cell receptor beta chain was observed a handful of times. The target antigen is unknown. The sample comes from a study of human T cells and chemical hapten exposure. About the study: Largely, small differences in pooled library volume made per-sample TCR yields vary.

Trimming took 1 base from V and 3 from J; bases not matched to a gene: 0. CDR3 size: 14 residues. Looked up from germline, CDR1 is SGHDN and CDR2 is FVKESK. The study, taken as a whole, reports: High-frequency TCRs, those above 1 in 1000, stayed the same after DPC sensitization.

The time point: patch test 2, 6 weeks after DPC sensitization. Documented treatment: therapeutic diphenylcyclopropenone sensitization with weekly scalp DPC. TCRdb itself ran the RACE reads through MiXCR, one entry per CDR3 protein. The sample yields tens of thousands of distinct CDR3 sequences, around 10% seen once. This rearrangement joins TRBV14 to TRBJ2-3, with 8 bases matching TRBD2. Source: whole blood, taken in connection with sensitization to the hapten diphenylcyclopropenone (DPC). This TCR derives from a woman between 50 and 59 years old with alopecia areata. Some clones in this sample may be carry-over from other donors' samples. The CDR3 sequence: CASSQAGGTDTQYF. Written as DNA, the CDR3 is TGTGCCAGCAGCCAAGCGGGAGGGACAGATACGCAGTATTTT. The full variable domain, completed using reference TRBV14 and TRBJ2-3, is EAGVTQFPSHSVIEKGQTVTLRCDPISGHDNLYWYRRVMGKEIKFLLHFVKESKQDESGMPNNRFLAERTGGTYSTLKVQPAELEDSGVYFCASSQAGGTDTQYFGPGTRLTVL.